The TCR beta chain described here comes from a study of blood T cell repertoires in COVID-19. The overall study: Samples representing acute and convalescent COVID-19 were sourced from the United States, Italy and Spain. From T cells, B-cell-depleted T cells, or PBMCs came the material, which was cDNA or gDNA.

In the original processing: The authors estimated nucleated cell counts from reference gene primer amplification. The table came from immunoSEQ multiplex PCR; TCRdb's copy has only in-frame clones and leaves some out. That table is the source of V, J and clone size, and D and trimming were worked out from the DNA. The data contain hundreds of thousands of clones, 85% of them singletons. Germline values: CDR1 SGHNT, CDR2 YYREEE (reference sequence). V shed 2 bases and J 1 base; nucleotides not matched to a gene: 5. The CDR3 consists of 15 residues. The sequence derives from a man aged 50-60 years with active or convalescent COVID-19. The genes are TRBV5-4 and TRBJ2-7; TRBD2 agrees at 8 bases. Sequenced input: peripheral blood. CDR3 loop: CASSLAGALSYEQYF. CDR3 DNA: TGTGCCAGCAGCTTAGCGGGAGCCCTTTCCTACGAGCAGTACTTC.